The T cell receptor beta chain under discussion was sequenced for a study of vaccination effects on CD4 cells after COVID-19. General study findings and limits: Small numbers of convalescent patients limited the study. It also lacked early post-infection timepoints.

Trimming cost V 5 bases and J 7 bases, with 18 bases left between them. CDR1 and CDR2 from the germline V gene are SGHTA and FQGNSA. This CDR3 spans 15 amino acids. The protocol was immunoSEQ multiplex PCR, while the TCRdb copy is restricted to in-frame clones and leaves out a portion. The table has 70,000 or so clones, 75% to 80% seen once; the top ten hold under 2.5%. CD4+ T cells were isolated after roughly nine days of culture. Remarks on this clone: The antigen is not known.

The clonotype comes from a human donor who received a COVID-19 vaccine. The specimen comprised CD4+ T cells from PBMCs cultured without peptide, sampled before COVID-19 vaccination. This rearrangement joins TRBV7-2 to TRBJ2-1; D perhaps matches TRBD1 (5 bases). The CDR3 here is CASSPRGGAGNEQFF. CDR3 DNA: TGTGCCAGCAGCCCACGTGGTGGGGCCGGGAATGAGCAGTTCTTC.